Sequencing of this T cell receptor beta chain was carried out in a study of T cells in Graves' hyperthyroidism and ophthalmopathy. Points from the study as a whole: Separation of ophthalmopathy from stable hyperthyroidism was achieved by a 13 V-J model.

There were TCR beta CDR3 regions amplified from RNA transcripts. A set of HTBI primers served as the primers for a first-round RT-PCR of the TCR CDR3. TCRdb re-analysed the multiplex PCR reads in MiXCR, keeping a single row per CDR3 protein. The sample consists of around 340,000 distinct CDR3 sequences, 15% to 20% of them appearing once. Exclusion criteria comprised uncontrolled infection, other autoimmune disease, pregnancy or lactation. This clonotype has a count of ten or more. As yet, its antigen is unknown. Germline V gene data show CDR1 as WSHSY and CDR2 as SAAADI. The length of the CDR3 is 16 residues. With 4 bases removed from V and 2 bases from J, the gap between germline ends came to 18 bases.

This sequence joins TRBV10-2 and TRBJ2-7; D might be TRBD2 (6 bases). Specimen: blood. This TCR was sampled from a woman aged 45-65 years with Graves' hyperthyroidism. This chain's CDR3 is CASSVGTSIETYEQYF. CDR3 nucleotides: TGCGCCAGCAGTGTGGGGACTTCGATCGAGACCTACGAGCAGTACTTC.